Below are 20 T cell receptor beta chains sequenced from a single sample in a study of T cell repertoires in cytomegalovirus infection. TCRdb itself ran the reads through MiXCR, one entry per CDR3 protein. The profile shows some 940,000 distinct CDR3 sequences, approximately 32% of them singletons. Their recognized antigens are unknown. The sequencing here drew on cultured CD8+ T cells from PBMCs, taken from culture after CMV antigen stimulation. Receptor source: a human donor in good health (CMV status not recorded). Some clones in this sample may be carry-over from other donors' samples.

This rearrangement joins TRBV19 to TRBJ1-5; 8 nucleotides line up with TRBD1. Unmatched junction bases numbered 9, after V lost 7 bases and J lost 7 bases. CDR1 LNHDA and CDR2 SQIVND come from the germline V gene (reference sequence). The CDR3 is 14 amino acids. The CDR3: CASTHRTGQQPQHF. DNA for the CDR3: TGTGCCAGTACCCACCGGACAGGGCAGCAGCCCCAGCATTTT.

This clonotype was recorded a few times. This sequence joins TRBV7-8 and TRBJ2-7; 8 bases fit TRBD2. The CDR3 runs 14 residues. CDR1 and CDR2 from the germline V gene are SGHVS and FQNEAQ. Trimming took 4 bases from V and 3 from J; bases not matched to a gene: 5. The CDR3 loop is CASSSPGGGYEQYV. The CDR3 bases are TGTGCCAGCAGCTCCCCCGGGGGGGGCTACGAGCAGTACGTC.

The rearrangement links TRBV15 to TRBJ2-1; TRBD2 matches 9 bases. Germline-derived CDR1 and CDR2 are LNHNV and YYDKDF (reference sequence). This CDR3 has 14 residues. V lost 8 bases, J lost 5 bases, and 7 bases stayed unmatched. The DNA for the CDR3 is TGTGCCACCCGGGAGCGGGGGGCTAACAATGAGCAGTTCTTC. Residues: CATRERGANNEQFF.

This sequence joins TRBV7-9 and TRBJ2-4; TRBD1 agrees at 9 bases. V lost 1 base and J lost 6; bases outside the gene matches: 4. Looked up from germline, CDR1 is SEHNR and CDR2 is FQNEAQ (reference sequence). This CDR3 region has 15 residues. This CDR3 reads CASSLGRDRVNIQYF. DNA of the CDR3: TGTGCCAGCAGCTTAGGAAGGGACAGGGTAAACATTCAGTACTTC.

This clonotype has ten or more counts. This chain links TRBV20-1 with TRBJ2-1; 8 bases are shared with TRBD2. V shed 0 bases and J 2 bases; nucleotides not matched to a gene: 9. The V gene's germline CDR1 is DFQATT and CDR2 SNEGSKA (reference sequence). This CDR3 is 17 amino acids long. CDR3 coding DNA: TGCAGTGCTAGAGATCCCTGGGCGGGGGGCACCTACAATGAGCAGTTCTTC. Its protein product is CSARDPWAGGTYNEQFF.

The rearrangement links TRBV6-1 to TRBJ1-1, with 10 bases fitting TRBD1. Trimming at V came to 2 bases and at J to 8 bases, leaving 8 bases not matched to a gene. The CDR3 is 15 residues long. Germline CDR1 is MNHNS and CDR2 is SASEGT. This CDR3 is CASSEYVGTGEEAFF. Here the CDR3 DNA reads TGTGCCAGCAGTGAATATGTCGGGACAGGGGAGGAAGCTTTCTTT.

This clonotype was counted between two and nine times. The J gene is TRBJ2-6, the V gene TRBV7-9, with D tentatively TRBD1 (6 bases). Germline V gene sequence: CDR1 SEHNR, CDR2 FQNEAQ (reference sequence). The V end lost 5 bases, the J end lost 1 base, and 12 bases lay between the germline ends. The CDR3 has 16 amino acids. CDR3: CASSRDKPSGANVLTF. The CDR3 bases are TGTGCCAGCAGCCGGGACAAGCCTTCTGGGGCCAACGTCCTGACTTTC.

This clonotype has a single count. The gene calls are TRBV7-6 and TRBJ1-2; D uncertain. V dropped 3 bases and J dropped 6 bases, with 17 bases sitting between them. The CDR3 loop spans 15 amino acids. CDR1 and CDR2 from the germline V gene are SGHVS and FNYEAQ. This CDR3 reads CASSFEVVRVDGYTF. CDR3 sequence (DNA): TGTGCCAGCAGCTTCGAAGTGGTTCGGGTCGATGGCTACACCTTC.

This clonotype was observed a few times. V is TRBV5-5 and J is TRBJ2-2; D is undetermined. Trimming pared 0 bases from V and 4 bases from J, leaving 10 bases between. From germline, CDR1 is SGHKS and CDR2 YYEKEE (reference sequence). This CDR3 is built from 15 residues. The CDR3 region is CASSLGASPTGELFF. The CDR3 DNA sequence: TGTGCCAGCAGCTTGGGGGCCAGCCCCACCGGGGAGCTGTTTTTT. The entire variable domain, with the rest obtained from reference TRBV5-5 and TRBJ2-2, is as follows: DAGVTQSPTHLIKTRGQQVTLRCSPISGHKSVSWYQQVLGQGPQFIFQYYEKEERGRGNFPDRFSARQFPNYSSELNVNALLLGDSALYLCASSLGASPTGELFFGEGSRLTVL.

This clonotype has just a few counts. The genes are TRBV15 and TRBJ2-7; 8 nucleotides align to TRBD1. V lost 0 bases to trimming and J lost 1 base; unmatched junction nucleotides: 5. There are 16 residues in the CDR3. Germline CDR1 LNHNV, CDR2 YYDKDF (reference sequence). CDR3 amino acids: CATSRDSWDRSYEQYV. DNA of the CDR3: TGTGCCACCAGCAGAGATTCATGGGACAGGTCCTACGAGCAGTACGTC.

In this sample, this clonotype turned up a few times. The CDR3 protein is CASSEVRYHYNSPLHF. The CDR3 nucleotides read TGTGCCAGCAGTGAGGTGAGATACCACTATAATTCACCCCTCCACTTT. The rearrangement joins TRBV6-1 to TRBJ1-6; D is undetermined. The CDR3 consists of 16 residues. Germline assignment: CDR1 MNHNS and CDR2 SASEGT. With 3 bases removed from V and 3 bases from J, the gap between germline ends came to 12 bases.

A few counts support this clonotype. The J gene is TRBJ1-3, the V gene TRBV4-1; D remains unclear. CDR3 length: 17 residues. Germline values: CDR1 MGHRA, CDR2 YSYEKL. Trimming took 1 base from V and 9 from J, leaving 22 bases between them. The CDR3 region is CASSQGPQISGGSTIYF. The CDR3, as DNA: TGCGCCAGCAGCCAAGGCCCTCAGATCTCAGGAGGGAGCACCATATATTTT.

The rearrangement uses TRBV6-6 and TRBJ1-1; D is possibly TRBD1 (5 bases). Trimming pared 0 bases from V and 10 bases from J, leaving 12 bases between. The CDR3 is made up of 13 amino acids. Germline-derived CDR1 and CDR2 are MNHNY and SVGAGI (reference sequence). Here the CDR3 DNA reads TGTGCCAGCAGTTACTCAGGGGCCAGCGGAGCTTTCTTT. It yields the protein CASSYSGASGAFF.

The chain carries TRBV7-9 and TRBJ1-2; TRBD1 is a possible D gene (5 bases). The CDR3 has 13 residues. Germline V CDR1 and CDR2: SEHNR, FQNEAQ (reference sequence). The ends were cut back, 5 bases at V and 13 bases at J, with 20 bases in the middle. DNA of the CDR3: TGTGCCAGCAGCGACCGGGACCGGCGAGACGGCACCTTC. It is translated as CASSDRDRRDGTF.

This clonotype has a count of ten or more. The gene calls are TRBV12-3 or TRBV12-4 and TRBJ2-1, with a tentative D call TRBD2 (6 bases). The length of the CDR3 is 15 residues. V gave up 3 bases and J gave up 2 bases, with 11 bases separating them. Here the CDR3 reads CASSFGAGPYNEQFF. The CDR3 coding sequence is TGTGCCAGCAGTTTCGGGGCGGGGCCCTACAATGAGCAGTTCTTC.

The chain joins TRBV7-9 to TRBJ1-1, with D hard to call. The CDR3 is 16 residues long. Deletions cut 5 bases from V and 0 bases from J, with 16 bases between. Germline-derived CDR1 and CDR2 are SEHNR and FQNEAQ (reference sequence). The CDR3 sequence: CASSPLSTELNTEAFF. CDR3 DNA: TGTGCCAGCAGCCCACTATCAACCGAACTGAACACTGAAGCTTTCTTT.

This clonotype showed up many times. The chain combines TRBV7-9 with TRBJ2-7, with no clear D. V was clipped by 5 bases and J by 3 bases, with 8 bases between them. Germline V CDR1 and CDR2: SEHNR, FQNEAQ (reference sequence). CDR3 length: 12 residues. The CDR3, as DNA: TGTGCCAGCAGCCCGAACGTCTACGAGCAGTACTTC. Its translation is CASSPNVYEQYF.

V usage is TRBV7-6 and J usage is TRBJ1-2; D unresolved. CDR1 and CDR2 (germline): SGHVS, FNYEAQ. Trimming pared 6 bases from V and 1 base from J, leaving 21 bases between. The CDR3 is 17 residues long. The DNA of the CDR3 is TGTGCCAGCAGTTCCGACATTCCCTTAGTGAATAACTATGGCTACACCTTC. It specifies CASSSDIPLVNNYGYTF.

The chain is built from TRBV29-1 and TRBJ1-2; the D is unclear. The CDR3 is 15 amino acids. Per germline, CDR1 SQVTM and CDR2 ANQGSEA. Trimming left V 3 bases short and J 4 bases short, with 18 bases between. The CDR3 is CSVDLGARRSYGYTF. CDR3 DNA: TGCAGCGTTGACCTCGGAGCCCGGAGGAGCTATGGCTACACCTTC.

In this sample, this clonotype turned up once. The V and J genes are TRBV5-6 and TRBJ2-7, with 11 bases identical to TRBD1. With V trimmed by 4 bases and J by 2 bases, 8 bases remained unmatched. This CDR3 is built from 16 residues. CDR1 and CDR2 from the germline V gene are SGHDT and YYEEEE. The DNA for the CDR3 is TGTGCCAGCAGCGGACGGGACAGGGGGTATACCTACGAGCAGTACTTC. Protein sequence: CASSGRDRGYTYEQYF.